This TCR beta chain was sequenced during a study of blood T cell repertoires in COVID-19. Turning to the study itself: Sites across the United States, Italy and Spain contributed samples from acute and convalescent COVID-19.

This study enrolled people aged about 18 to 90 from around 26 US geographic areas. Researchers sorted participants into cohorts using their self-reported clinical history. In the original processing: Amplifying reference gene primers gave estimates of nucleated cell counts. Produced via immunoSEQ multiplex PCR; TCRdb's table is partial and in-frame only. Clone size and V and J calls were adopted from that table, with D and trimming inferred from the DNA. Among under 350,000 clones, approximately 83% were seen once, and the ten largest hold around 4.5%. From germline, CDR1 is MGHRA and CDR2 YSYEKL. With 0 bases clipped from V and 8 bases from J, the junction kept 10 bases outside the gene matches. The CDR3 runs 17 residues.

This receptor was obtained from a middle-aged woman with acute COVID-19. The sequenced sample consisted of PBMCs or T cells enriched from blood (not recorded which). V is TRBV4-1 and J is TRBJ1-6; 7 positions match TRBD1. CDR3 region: CASSQDQGHTGDSPLHF. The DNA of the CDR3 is TGCGCCAGCAGCCAAGATCAAGGGCATACAGGGGATTCACCCCTCCACTTT.